The 19 T cell receptor beta chains listed next were all sequenced from one sample in a study of cytomegalovirus exposure and HLA in healthy donors. PCR involved 60 Vbeta and 13 Jbeta primers. The assay was immunoSEQ multiplex PCR, and TCRdb's table has in-frame clones only and misses some. The sample yields 150,000 to 170,000 clones, approximately 80% seen once. Sequenced input: PBMCs. The receptors originated from a woman aged 40 to 50 in good health and CMV-seronegative.

This chain links TRBV5-1 with TRBJ1-6, with D possibly TRBD1 on 5 matching bases. Trimming took off 0 bases at V and 10 bases at J, with 17 bases between the two ends. Germline V gives CDR1 SGHRS, CDR2 YFSETQ. The CDR3 runs to 16 residues. The CDR3 loop is CASSLVGNPEGSPLHF. The DNA for the CDR3 is TGCGCCAGCAGCTTGGTGGGGAACCCGGAGGGGTCACCCCTCCACTTT. Full variable domain (remainder filled in from reference TRBV5-1 and TRBJ1-6): KAGVTQTPRYLIKTRGQQVTLSCSPISGHRSVSWYQQTPGQGLQFLFEYFSETQRNKGNFPGRFSGRQFSNSRSEMNVSTLELGDSALYLCASSLVGNPEGSPLHFGNGTRLTVT.

The rearrangement uses TRBV19 and TRBJ2-7; 7 nucleotides agree with TRBD2. Germline CDR1 reads LNHDA; CDR2 reads SQIVND (reference sequence). The J segment lost 4 bases and the V segment lost 5 bases, leaving 8 bases of the junction unmatched. The CDR3 extends over 14 amino acids. The CDR3 bases are TGTGCCAGTAGTCCCTTGGGGGAGGGGTACGAGCAGTACTTC. Protein: CASSPLGEGYEQYF.

V is TRBV6-6 and J is TRBJ2-1, with TRBD2 matching 9 bases. The trim removed 7 bases at V and 7 bases at J, leaving 8 bases unmatched. CDR1 is MNHNY, CDR2 SVGAGI, per germline (reference sequence). The CDR3 is 14 amino acids. In DNA, the CDR3 is TGTGCCAGCAATAAGGGGCTAGCGGGGAATGAGCAGTTCTTC. It is translated as CASNKGLAGNEQFF.

The rearrangement links TRBV7-2 to TRBJ1-5; TRBD1 might be the D (5 bases). V was shortened by 5 bases and J by 5 bases, with 16 bases between the two germline ends. In germline, CDR1 is SGHTA, CDR2 FQGNSA. The CDR3 sequence is 15 residues long. CDR3 in DNA: TGTGCCAGCAGCCGTACCGGGACTGTGGATCAGCCCCAGCATTTT. Protein: CASSRTGTVDQPQHF.

This chain uses TRBV5-1 with TRBJ1-1, with D perhaps TRBD1 (6 bases). The CDR3 is made up of 13 amino acids. The ends were cut back, 4 bases at V and 4 bases at J, with 11 bases in the middle. CDR1 and CDR2 from the germline V gene are SGHRS and YFSETQ. The DNA of the CDR3 is TGCGCCAGCAGCGCTAACAGGGCCACTGAAGCTTTCTTT. It translates to CASSANRATEAFF.

This chain connects TRBV6-6 to TRBJ1-1, with a weak D call TRBD1 (6 bases). The CDR3 sequence is 14 residues long. Germline assignment: CDR1 MNHNY and CDR2 SVGAGI (reference sequence). V was shortened by 4 bases and J by 4 bases, with 13 bases between the two germline ends. The CDR3 sequence is CASSSHREGTEAFF. CDR3 bases: TGTGCCAGCAGTTCCCACAGGGAAGGCACTGAAGCTTTCTTT.

This clone was observed a few times. The chain combines TRBV10-3 with TRBJ1-4; D is perhaps TRBD1 (5 bases). The CDR3 runs to 14 residues. CDR1 is ENHRY, CDR2 SYGVKD, per germline. V lost 6 bases, J lost 7 bases, and 15 bases lay in between. The CDR3 bases are TGTGCCATCAGCCCCGGGGGGGGAGGTGAAAAACTGTTTTTT. Encoded protein: CAISPGGGGEKLFF.

The chain combines TRBV6-5 with TRBJ2-1; tentative D call: TRBD2 (6 bases). This CDR3 has 15 amino acids. V lost 5 bases to trimming and J lost 9 bases, with 20 bases between them. Per germline, CDR1 MNHEY and CDR2 SVGAGI. The CDR3 DNA reads as TGTGCCAGCAGTAGCCGGGACTCGGGTCTCAGTGAGCAGTTCTTC. Translating it yields CASSSRDSGLSEQFF.

This CDR3 reads CASSAGIYGYTF. In nucleotides, the CDR3 is TGTGCCAGCAGCGCAGGGATCTATGGCTACACCTTC. V is TRBV9 and J is TRBJ1-2; D may be TRBD1 (5 bases). The germline gives CDR1 SGDLS, CDR2 YYNGEE. This CDR3 has 12 residues. The germline V and J ends were trimmed by 3 bases and 4 bases, with 7 bases remaining between them.

CDR3 residues: CASSSLGGLNTGELFF. The CDR3 DNA follows: TGCGCCAGCAGCTCCCTGGGGGGTCTCAACACCGGGGAGCTGTTTTTT. This rearrangement joins TRBV5-1 to TRBJ2-2; D perhaps matches TRBD2 (6 bases). V was shortened by 3 bases and J by 2 bases, with 14 bases between the two germline ends. The CDR3 has 16 amino acids. Per germline, CDR1 SGHRS and CDR2 YFSETQ.

This rearrangement joins TRBV7-9 to TRBJ1-2, with unresolved D. Germline CDR1 reads SEHNR; CDR2 reads FQNEAQ (reference sequence). The CDR3 is 14 residues long. Deletions cut 1 base from V and 8 bases from J, with 14 bases between. CDR3 residues: CASSLGSEPRGYTF. DNA for the CDR3: TGTGCCAGCAGCTTAGGTTCCGAGCCGCGGGGCTACACCTTC.

The rearrangement links TRBV10-3 to TRBJ2-2; TRBD1 might be the D (6 bases). The CDR3 is made up of 15 amino acids. The V end was cut by 7 bases, the J end by 0 bases, with 12 bases between. The germline V gene encodes CDR1 ENHRY and CDR2 SYGVKD. The CDR3 DNA follows: TGTGCCATCACCACGACAGGTTCGAACACCGGGGAGCTGTTTTTT. Protein sequence: CAITTTGSNTGELFF.

CDR3 coding DNA: TGCGCCAGCAGCGTGAGTGAGCAGTACTTC. Translating it yields CASSVSEQYF. The V and J genes are TRBV5-1 and TRBJ2-7; no definite D call. The CDR3 has 10 residues. Trimming removed 4 bases at V and 7 bases at J, with 6 bases between. Per the germline V gene, CDR1 is SGHRS and CDR2 is YFSETQ.

V and J are TRBV7-8 and TRBJ2-7, with TRBD2 matching over 16 bases. Losses at the gene ends were 5 bases for V and 3 bases for J; bases not matched to a gene: 13. The CDR3 is made up of 19 amino acids. The germline V gene has CDR1 SGHVS and CDR2 FQNEAQ. This chain's CDR3 is CASSPPGLAGGSKGYEQYF. In nucleotides, the CDR3 is TGTGCCAGCAGCCCTCCGGGACTAGCGGGGGGGAGTAAAGGCTACGAGCAGTACTTC.

A few counts support this clone. CDR3 nucleotides: TGTGCCAGCAGCTTAGGGTCCGGGACAACTAATGAAAAACTGTTTTTT. This gives the protein CASSLGSGTTNEKLFF. This chain connects TRBV7-9 to TRBJ1-4; D is uncertain. CDR3 length: 16 residues. CDR1 and CDR2 from the germline V gene are SEHNR and FQNEAQ (reference sequence). V dropped 1 base and J dropped 0 bases, with 9 bases sitting between them.

The chain uses TRBV5-1 and TRBJ1-1; the D is unclear. The CDR3 spans 13 residues. Germline CDR1 is SGHRS and CDR2 is YFSETQ. V was pared by 3 bases and J by 6 bases, with 12 bases between. CDR3 DNA: TGCGCCAGCAGCTCCCGGACTGGACCTGAAGCTTTCTTT. Translated: CASSSRTGPEAFF.

The CDR3 bases are TGTGCCAGCAGCCCCGCCGAGGGACAGGTCTATGGCTACACCTTC. Translated: CASSPAEGQVYGYTF. V usage is TRBV7-2 and J usage is TRBJ1-2; 8 bases align to TRBD1. This CDR3 has 15 amino acids. CDR1 SGHTA and CDR2 FQGNSA come from the germline V gene. V lost 5 bases, J lost 4 bases, and 9 bases stayed unmatched.

This clone was recorded a few times. The chain couples TRBV19 to TRBJ2-2; 7 bases line up with TRBD1. After removal of 9 bases from V and 5 bases from J, the junction contained 9 bases not matched to a gene. In germline, CDR1 is LNHDA, CDR2 SQIVND (reference sequence). This CDR3 region has 14 residues. CDR3 amino acids: CASIDRVWTGELFF. CDR3 nucleotides: TGTGCCAGCATCGACAGGGTTTGGACCGGGGAGCTGTTTTTT.

The genes are TRBV18 and TRBJ1-4; tentatively, D is TRBD1 (5 bases). Germline CDR1 reads KGHSH; CDR2 reads LQKENI. V lost 2 bases and J 9 bases, leaving 13 bases between the germline ends. CDR3 length equals 14 residues. The CDR3: CASSPIGVEKKLFF. The CDR3 coding sequence is TGTGCCAGCTCACCAATAGGGGTGGAGAAAAAACTGTTTTTT.